A selection of T cell receptor beta chains follows, all from one sample in a study of OX40 agonist ivuxolimab in advanced cancers. Produced via immunoSEQ multiplex PCR; TCRdb's table is partial and in-frame only. The data contain more than 45,000 clones, 80% to 90% of them seen just once; the ten biggest clones take up approximately 13%. The sample here was CD4+ or CD8+ T cells sorted from blood, taken in a trial of the OX40 agonist ivuxolimab. Receptor source: an adult with an advanced solid tumor such as melanoma, head and neck, liver or kidney cancer. The CDR3 runs from the conserved cysteine through the conserved F or W. Fields, in order: J gene, clone size, D gene, V gene, CDR3 DNA, CDR3 protein. The D gene is left open where the match is weak. Clone size is given for some rows only: seen once, a few or many times, or a class if the clone is expanded.

J gene: TRBJ1-4; clone size: NA; D gene: TRBD1; V gene: TRBV9; CDR3 DNA: TGTGCCAGCAGCTCTGGACAGGGTAGGGAAAAACTGTTTTTT; CDR3 protein: CASSSGQGREKLFF
J gene: TRBJ1-2; clone size: NA; D gene: TRBD1; V gene: TRBV28; CDR3 DNA: TGTGCCAGCAGTTTCCACTCCCCCAGACAGGGCGGCTATGGCTACACCTTC; CDR3 protein: CASSFHSPRQGGYGYTF
J gene: TRBJ2-5; clone size: NA; D gene: NA; V gene: TRBV14; CDR3 DNA: TGTGCCAGCAGCCCCTCGTCCGGAGAGACCCAGTACTTC; CDR3 protein: CASSPSSGETQYF
J gene: TRBJ2-1; clone size: NA; D gene: NA; V gene: TRBV6-5; CDR3 DNA: TGTGCCAGCAGTTACTCGTCGGCAAATGAGCAGTTCTTC; CDR3 protein: CASSYSSANEQFF
J gene: TRBJ1-4; clone size: once; D gene: TRBD1; V gene: TRBV6-5; CDR3 DNA: TGTGCCAGCAGTTACACGGGACAGGGTTCTGAAAAACTGTTTTTT; CDR3 protein: CASSYTGQGSEKLFF
J gene: TRBJ1-6; clone size: NA; D gene: NA; V gene: TRBV7-2; CDR3 DNA: TGTGCCAGCAGCTCTAGGGGGAGGGGCCGCGCCTATAATTCACCCCTCCACTTT; CDR3 protein: CASSSRGRGRAYNSPLHF
J gene: TRBJ2-7; clone size: NA; D gene: TRBD2; V gene: TRBV28; CDR3 DNA: TGTGCCAGCATCCCTAGGACGCGGGGGGACATGAGCTACGAGCAGTACTTC; CDR3 protein: CASIPRTRGDMSYEQYF
J gene: TRBJ2-1; clone size: NA; D gene: NA; V gene: TRBV19; CDR3 DNA: TGTGCCACCTACTCAGGGGATGAGCAGTTCTTC; CDR3 protein: CATYSGDEQFF
J gene: TRBJ2-7; clone size: NA; D gene: NA; V gene: TRBV7-8; CDR3 DNA: TGTGCCAGCAGCTCGGAGAGCGGACCCTTCTCCTACGAGCAGTACTTC; CDR3 protein: CASSSESGPFSYEQYF
J gene: TRBJ2-3; clone size: NA; D gene: TRBD2; V gene: TRBV5-8; CDR3 DNA: TGTGCCAGCAGCTGGGGACTACTAACGCAGTATTTT; CDR3 protein: CASSWGLLTQYF
J gene: TRBJ2-5; clone size: NA; D gene: NA; V gene: TRBV28; CDR3 DNA: NA; CDR3 protein: CASNCGTDQETQYFGPGTRLTQYF
J gene: TRBJ2-2; clone size: NA; D gene: NA; V gene: TRBV2; CDR3 DNA: TGTGCCAGCAGTGTAAGAAGCGGGGAGCTGTTTTTT; CDR3 protein: CASSVRSGELFF
J gene: TRBJ2-3; clone size: NA; D gene: TRBD2; V gene: TRBV4-2; CDR3 DNA: TGTGCCAGCAGCCAAGGGAGCGGGAGGGCCAGGAATACGCAGTATTTT; CDR3 protein: CASSQGSGRARNTQYF
J gene: TRBJ1-2; clone size: NA; D gene: NA; V gene: TRBV14; CDR3 DNA: TGTGCCAGCAGCCAAGTTGGCGGAGGAGCTAACTATGGCTACACCTTC; CDR3 protein: CASSQVGGGANYGYTF
J gene: TRBJ2-2; clone size: NA; D gene: NA; V gene: TRBV29-1; CDR3 DNA: TGCAGCGTTAGTTACACCGGGGAGCTGTTTTTT; CDR3 protein: CSVSYTGELFF
J gene: TRBJ2-7; clone size: NA; D gene: TRBD2; V gene: TRBV7-2; CDR3 DNA: TGTGCCAGCAGCTCGGGGGGGGCGCGTTACGAGCAGTACTTC; CDR3 protein: CASSSGGARYEQYF
J gene: TRBJ2-1; clone size: once; D gene: TRBD2; V gene: TRBV9; CDR3 DNA: TGTGCCAGCAGCGTCATGACTAGCGGGAGGGCCAATGAGCAGTTCTTC; CDR3 protein: CASSVMTSGRANEQFF
J gene: TRBJ2-1; clone size: NA; D gene: TRBD2; V gene: TRBV7-9; CDR3 DNA: TGTGCCAGCAGCTCCGGGACTAGCGGGACCTACAATGAGCAGTTCTTC; CDR3 protein: CASSSGTSGTYNEQFF
J gene: TRBJ2-7; clone size: NA; D gene: NA; V gene: TRBV2; CDR3 DNA: TGTGCCAGCAGTGATGGGCTGCCGGGGATCTTC; CDR3 protein: CASSDGLPGIF
J gene: TRBJ1-1; clone size: NA; D gene: NA; V gene: TRBV11-2; CDR3 DNA: TGTGCCAGCAGCCCTGAACGGACCCTAGGGGCTGAAGCTTTCTTT; CDR3 protein: CASSPERTLGAEAFF
J gene: TRBJ2-1; clone size: NA; D gene: TRBD2; V gene: TRBV4-1; CDR3 DNA: TGCGCCAGCAGCCGCCAGAGGGTAGCGGGAGGCCCCGAGCAGTTCTTC; CDR3 protein: CASSRQRVAGGPEQFF
J gene: TRBJ2-7; clone size: NA; D gene: NA; V gene: TRBV10-2; CDR3 DNA: TGCGCCACCTACGGGGGCGAGCAGTACTTC; CDR3 protein: CATYGGEQYF
J gene: TRBJ2-3; clone size: NA; D gene: TRBD2; V gene: TRBV5-6; CDR3 DNA: TGTGCCAGCAGCCCTGGACTAGCGGGGGCCACAGATACGCAGTATTTT; CDR3 protein: CASSPGLAGATDTQYF
J gene: TRBJ1-5; clone size: NA; D gene: TRBD1; V gene: TRBV6-1; CDR3 DNA: TGTGCCAGCAGTGAATACTCGGACAGGTTCTATAGCAATCAGCCCCAGCATTTT; CDR3 protein: CASSEYSDRFYSNQPQHF
J gene: TRBJ1-6; clone size: NA; D gene: NA; V gene: TRBV7-2; CDR3 DNA: TGTGCCAGCAGCTTATCCCCGGGCAGGAGGGGCTCACCCCTCCACTTT; CDR3 protein: CASSLSPGRRGSPLHF
J gene: TRBJ1-2; clone size: NA; D gene: NA; V gene: TRBV6-5; CDR3 DNA: TGTGCCAGCTCTCTGAGTGTGTCCAACTATGGCTACACCTTC; CDR3 protein: CASSLSVSNYGYTF
J gene: TRBJ2-5; clone size: NA; D gene: TRBD1; V gene: TRBV19; CDR3 DNA: TGTGCCAGTAGTCCGCCGGGACAGGGATGGGAGACCCAGTACTTC; CDR3 protein: CASSPPGQGWETQYF
J gene: TRBJ2-2; clone size: NA; D gene: TRBD1; V gene: TRBV28; CDR3 DNA: TGTGCCAGCAGTTCCCGGACAGGGGGGTACACCGGGGAGCTGTTTTTT; CDR3 protein: CASSSRTGGYTGELFF
J gene: TRBJ1-2; clone size: once; D gene: TRBD1; V gene: TRBV7-9; CDR3 DNA: TGTGCCAGCAGCTCCCGGACAGGGTATGGCTACACCTTC; CDR3 protein: CASSSRTGYGYTF
J gene: TRBJ2-3; clone size: few; D gene: TRBD2; V gene: TRBV19; CDR3 DNA: TGTGCCAGTTCGCCTAGCGGGAGGTGGACAGATACGCAGTATTTT; CDR3 protein: CASSPSGRWTDTQYF
J gene: TRBJ2-3; clone size: NA; D gene: TRBD2; V gene: TRBV28; CDR3 DNA: TGTGCCAGCAGTTTAAGTAGCGGGAGGGCCCCAGATACGCAGTATTTT; CDR3 protein: CASSLSSGRAPDTQYF